The present T cell receptor beta chain was sequenced within a study of early T cells in non-severe SARS-CoV-2 infection. Regarding the study as a whole: Matching results from VDJdb favored anti-spike CD8 responses, leaving private and CD4 specificities undetected.

This clonotype occurred many times. Antigen: not known. The germline V gene encodes CDR1 SEHNR and CDR2 FQNEAQ (reference sequence). V lost 5 bases to trimming and J lost 12 bases; unmatched junction nucleotides: 12. The CDR3 sequence is 14 residues long. Researchers tagged individual cDNA molecules with unique molecular identifiers. TCRdb recomputed calls from the 5' RACE reads with MiXCR, one row per CDR3 protein. This sample has under 85,000 distinct CDR3 sequences, with roughly 11% found just once. The material sequenced was whole blood, taken at baseline. This clonotype was sampled from an adult who was a healthcare worker with PCR-confirmed SARS-CoV-2 infection or an uninfected control (not recorded which). The genes are TRBV7-9 and TRBJ2-1, with 8 bases matching TRBD2. This chain's CDR3 is CASSQRGAGVWQFF. CDR3 sequence (DNA): TGTGCCAGCAGCCAAAGGGGAGCGGGGGTCTGGCAGTTCTTC. Together with reference TRBV7-9 and TRBJ2-1, the CDR3 gives the full variable domain: DTGVSQNPRHKITKRGQNVTFRCDPISEHNRLYWYRQTLGQGPEFLTYFQNEAQLEKSRLLSDRFSAERPKGSFSTLEIQRTEQGDSAMYLCASSQRGAGVWQFFGPGTRLTVL.